Below are 3 T cell receptor beta chains sequenced from a single sample in a study of blood T cell repertoires in COVID-19. Here immunoSEQ multiplex PCR was the method, and the copy in TCRdb shows in-frame clones only, minus some. The table lists roughly 200,000 clones, roughly 85% of them singletons. What was sequenced was peripheral blood. The receptors here all came from a man between 60 and 70 years old with active or convalescent COVID-19.

The chain uses TRBV6-5 and TRBJ2-7; 8 positions match TRBD2. The junction had 4 bases not matched to a gene; V was cut back by 7 bases and J by 2 bases. The CDR3 runs 13 residues. In germline, CDR1 is MNHEY, CDR2 SVGAGI. The DNA of the CDR3 is TGTGCCAGCACCGTAGCGGGGCCCTACGAGCAGTACTTC. Protein product: CASTVAGPYEQYF.

The chain is built from TRBV5-1 and TRBJ2-7; 10 nucleotides agree with TRBD2. J gave up 3 bases and V 3 bases, and 3 bases lay outside the gene matches. Germline lookup yields CDR1 SGHRS and CDR2 YFSETQ. CDR3 length equals 14 residues. The CDR3 DNA reads TGCGCCAGCAGCTCGGGACTAGCGAGCTACGAGCAGTACTTC. It codes for CASSSGLASYEQYF.

Here the CDR3 reads CASSQEYSSGNTIYF. DNA of the CDR3: TGTGCCAGCAGCCAAGAGTACAGCTCTGGAAACACCATATATTTT. The chain carries TRBV14 and TRBJ1-3; D uncertain. The CDR3 is 15 residues long. V was shortened by 0 bases and J by 0 bases, with 6 bases between the two germline ends. Per the germline V gene, CDR1 is SGHDN and CDR2 is FVKESK.